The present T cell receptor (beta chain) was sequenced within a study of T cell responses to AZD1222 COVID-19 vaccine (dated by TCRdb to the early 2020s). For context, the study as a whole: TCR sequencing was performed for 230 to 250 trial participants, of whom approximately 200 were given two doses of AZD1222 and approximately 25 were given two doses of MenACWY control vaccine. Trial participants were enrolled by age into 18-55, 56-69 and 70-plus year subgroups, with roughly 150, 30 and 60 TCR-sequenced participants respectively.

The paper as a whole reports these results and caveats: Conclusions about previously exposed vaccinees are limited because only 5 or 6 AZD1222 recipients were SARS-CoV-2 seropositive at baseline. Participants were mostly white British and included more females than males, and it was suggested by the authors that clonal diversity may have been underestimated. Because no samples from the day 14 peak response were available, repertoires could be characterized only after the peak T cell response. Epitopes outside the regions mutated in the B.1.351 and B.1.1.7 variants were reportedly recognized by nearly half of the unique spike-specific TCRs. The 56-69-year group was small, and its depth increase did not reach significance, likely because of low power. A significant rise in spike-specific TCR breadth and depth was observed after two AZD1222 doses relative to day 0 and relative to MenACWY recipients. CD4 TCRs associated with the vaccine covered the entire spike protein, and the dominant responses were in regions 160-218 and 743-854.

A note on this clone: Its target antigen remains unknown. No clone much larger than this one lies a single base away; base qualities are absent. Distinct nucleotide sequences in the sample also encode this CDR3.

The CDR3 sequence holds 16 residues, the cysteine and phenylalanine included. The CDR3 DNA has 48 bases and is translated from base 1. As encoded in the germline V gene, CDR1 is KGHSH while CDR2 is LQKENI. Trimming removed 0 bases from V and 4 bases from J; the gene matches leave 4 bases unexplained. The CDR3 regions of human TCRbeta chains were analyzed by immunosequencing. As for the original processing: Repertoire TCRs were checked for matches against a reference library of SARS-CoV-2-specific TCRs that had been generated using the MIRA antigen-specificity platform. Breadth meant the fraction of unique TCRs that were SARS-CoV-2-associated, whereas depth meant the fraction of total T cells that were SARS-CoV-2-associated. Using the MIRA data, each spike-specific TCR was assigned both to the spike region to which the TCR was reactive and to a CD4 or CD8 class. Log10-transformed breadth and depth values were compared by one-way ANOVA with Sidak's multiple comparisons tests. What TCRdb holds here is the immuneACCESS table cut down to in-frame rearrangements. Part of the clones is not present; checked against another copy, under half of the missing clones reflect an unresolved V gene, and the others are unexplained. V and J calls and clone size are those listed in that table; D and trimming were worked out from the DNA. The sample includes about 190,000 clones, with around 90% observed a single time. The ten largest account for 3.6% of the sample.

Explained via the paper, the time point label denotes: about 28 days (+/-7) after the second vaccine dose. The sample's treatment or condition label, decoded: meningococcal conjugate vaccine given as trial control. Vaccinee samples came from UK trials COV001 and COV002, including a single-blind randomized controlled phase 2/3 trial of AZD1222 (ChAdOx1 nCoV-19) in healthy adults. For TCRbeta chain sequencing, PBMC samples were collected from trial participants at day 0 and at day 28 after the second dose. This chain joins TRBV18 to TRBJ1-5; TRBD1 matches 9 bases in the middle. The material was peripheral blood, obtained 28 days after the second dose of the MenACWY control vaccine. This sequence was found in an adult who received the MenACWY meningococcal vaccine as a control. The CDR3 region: CASSPPSGQGNQPQHF. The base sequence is TGTGCCAGCTCACCACCCTCGGGACAGGGAAATCAGCCCCAGCATTTT.